The 23 T cell receptor beta chains below were found in one sample sequenced in a study of identical twins. From the 5' RACE reads, TCRdb called clonotypes with MiXCR, one entry per CDR3 protein. Here the sample spans 1,800,000 or so distinct CDR3 sequences, roughly 35% being singletons. The specimen sequenced was cord blood. These receptors were collected from a newborn girl in good health.

A remark on this clonotype: One junction end does not reproduce the germline sequence, and a read error may be involved. The chain uses TRBV5-1 and TRBJ2-3; a weak D match, TRBD1 (7 bases). From germline, CDR1 is SGHRS and CDR2 YFSETQ. The CDR3 consists of 16 residues. CDR3 sequence reads: CASSLQGRSSTDTQYF. The CDR3 bases are TGCGCCAGCAGCTTACAGGGGAGGAGTAGCACGGATACGCAGTATTTT.

The chain has TRBV5-1 and TRBJ1-2; 8 bases align to TRBD1. Germline V CDR1 and CDR2: SGHRS, YFSETQ. After removal of 4 bases from V and 0 bases from J, the junction contained 5 bases not matched to a gene. The CDR3 is 15 residues long. The CDR3 sequence is CASSRTGMANYGYTF. In nucleotides, the CDR3 is TGCGCCAGCAGCCGGACAGGGATGGCTAACTATGGCTACACCTTC.

Only one count was recorded for this clonotype. At one boundary the junction diverges from the germline segment, which might be a read error. The DNA for the CDR3 is TGTGCCAGCTCACCCCGCCCACCAGGCTCCCACAATGAGCAGTTCTTC. Protein sequence: CASSPRPPGSHNEQFF. The V and J genes are TRBV18 and TRBJ2-1; D gene unclear. Germline loops: CDR1 KGHSH, CDR2 LQKENI. This CDR3 region has 16 residues.

On this clonotype itself: One junction end disagrees with the germline gene, perhaps due to a read error. J is TRBJ2-3 and V is TRBV24-1; maybe TRBD1 (5 bases). CDR3 size: 14 residues. In germline, CDR1 is KGHDR, CDR2 SFDVKD. CDR3 DNA sequence: TGTGCCACCAGTGAACCTGGACACACAGATACGCGGTATTTT. Translating it yields CATSEPGHTDTRYF.

The chain recombines TRBV12-3 or TRBV12-4 with TRBJ1-5, with 9 bases that match TRBD1. The CDR3 consists of 15 residues. The trim removed 6 bases at V and 1 base at J, leaving 4 bases unmatched. CDR3 amino acids: CASSSTGGSNQPQHF. DNA of the CDR3: TGTGCCAGCAGCTCGACAGGGGGGAGCAATCAGCCCCAGCATTTT.

This chain links TRBV2 with TRBJ2-3; 8 nucleotides align to TRBD1. V gave up 10 bases and J gave up 2 bases; unmatched junction bases: 8. Germline V gene sequence: CDR1 SNHLY, CDR2 FYNNEI. This CDR3 contains 14 residues. CDR3 loop: CATRRDRLTDTQYF. The CDR3 bases are TGTGCCACCAGAAGGGACAGGCTCACAGATACGCAGTATTTT.

The V call is TRBV29-1, the J call TRBJ2-7; D uncertain. Germline CDR1 and CDR2: SQVTM and ANQGSEA. V was cut by 0 bases and J by 2 bases, with 14 bases left in between. CDR3 length equals 15 residues. The CDR3 DNA reads as TGCAGCGTTGAAGATTGGGATGCCGGTGCCTACGAGCAGTACTTC. Protein product: CSVEDWDAGAYEQYF.

The V gene is TRBV9, the J gene TRBJ1-4, with TRBD1 matching 9 bases. Germline CDR1 is SGDLS and CDR2 is YYNGEE. This CDR3 comprises 16 residues. V was pared by 2 bases and J by 8 bases, with 10 bases of the junction left unmatched. The CDR3 reads CASSVGTGTTGEKLFF. The CDR3, as DNA: TGTGCCAGCAGCGTGGGGACAGGGACAACGGGGGAAAAACTGTTTTTT.

V is TRBV16 and J is TRBJ2-7, with D perhaps TRBD1 (6 bases). Trimming pared 4 bases from V and 3 bases from J, leaving 16 bases between. CDR3 size: 15 residues. The V gene's germline CDR1 is KGHSY and CDR2 FQNENV. The CDR3 coding sequence is TGTGCCAGCAGCCGGACACAGGGTCCCCACTACGAGCAGTACTTC. It is translated as CASSRTQGPHYEQYF.

This clonotype was seen more than once but under ten times. The rearrangement joins TRBV7-6 to TRBJ2-1, with D unclear. The CDR3 runs to 13 residues. Trimming removed 2 bases from V and 9 bases from J, with 11 bases in between. Per germline, CDR1 SGHVS and CDR2 FNYEAQ. In DNA, the CDR3 is TGTGCCAGCAGCTTAATTCGGACCGCTGAGCAGTTCTTC. Residues: CASSLIRTAEQFF.

This clonotype was observed many times. The chain carries TRBV29-1 and TRBJ2-7; D is ambiguous. The CDR3 has 12 residues. The germline V gene has CDR1 SQVTM and CDR2 ANQGSEA. V lost 3 bases and J 0 bases, leaving 6 bases between the germline ends. The CDR3 loop is CSVEGISYEQYF. The CDR3 coding sequence is TGCAGCGTTGAGGGTATCTCCTACGAGCAGTACTTC.

V usage is TRBV19 and J usage is TRBJ2-3; the D is unclear. CDR3 length: 14 amino acids. V shed 0 bases and J shed 6 bases, with 10 bases lying between them. Per germline, CDR1 LNHDA and CDR2 SQIVND (reference sequence). The CDR3: CASSIDGLGDTQYF. DNA of the CDR3: TGTGCCAGTAGTATAGATGGATTAGGGGATACGCAGTATTTT.

The rearrangement joins TRBV7-9 to TRBJ2-7; no definite D call. With 2 bases removed from V and 5 bases from J, the gap between germline ends came to 7 bases. Germline CDR1 and CDR2: SEHNR and FQNEAQ (reference sequence). The CDR3 runs 12 residues. The CDR3 bases are TGTGCCAGCAGCTTAATAGCCCACGAGCAGTACTTC. It translates to CASSLIAHEQYF.

This clonotype was counted only a few times. The chain has TRBV6-1 and TRBJ1-1, with 7 nucleotides matching TRBD1. The V gene end was trimmed by 10 bases and the J gene end by 1 base; junction bases not matched to a gene: 3. Germline V gives CDR1 MNHNS, CDR2 SASEGT. CDR3 length: 12 residues. Here the CDR3 DNA reads TGTGCCACCCCAGGGGGGAACACTGAAGCTTTCTTT. Its translation is CATPGGNTEAFF.

The chain joins TRBV23-1 to TRBJ1-1; possible D gene TRBD1, 5 bases. TRBV23-1 is an ORF; its function is uncertain. The CDR3 has 15 amino acids. The V end was cut by 0 bases, the J end by 3 bases, with 11 bases between. This CDR3 is CASSQSKGPDTEAFF. CDR3 bases: TGCGCCAGCAGTCAATCAAAGGGGCCAGACACTGAAGCTTTCTTT.

Concerning this clonotype: This may be a read error, as it is one base from a much larger clone. The chain has TRBV2 and TRBJ2-1; 8 nucleotides line up with TRBD1. CDR3 length: 15 residues. After removal of 10 bases from V and 5 bases from J, the junction contained 13 bases not matched to a gene. CDR1 SNHLY and CDR2 FYNNEI come from the germline V gene. The CDR3 nucleotides read TGTGCCACCAGGAACCGGGACAGGACCAACAATGAGCAGTTCTTC. It is translated as CATRNRDRTNNEQFF.

This rearrangement joins TRBV7-6 to TRBJ2-3, with 7 bases aligning to TRBD2. Germline V gene sequence: CDR1 SGHVS, CDR2 FNYEAQ. There are 15 residues in the CDR3. The junction had 7 bases not matched to a gene; V was cut back by 5 bases and J by 2 bases. CDR3 sequence reads: CASSTRLAFTDTQYF. The DNA of the CDR3 is TGTGCCAGCAGCACGAGACTAGCCTTCACAGATACGCAGTATTTT.

This clonotype turned up a few times. The chain joins TRBV29-1 to TRBJ1-1; TRBD1 might be the D (6 bases). Trimming left V 7 bases short and J 6 bases short, with 18 bases between. CDR1 SQVTM and CDR2 ANQGSEA come from the germline V gene. This CDR3 comprises 13 residues. The CDR3 DNA follows: TGCAGCGCCCAAAAGGGGGGGGTTTCTGAAGCTTTCTTT. Its translation is CSAQKGGVSEAFF. Based on the CDR3 plus reference TRBV29-1 and TRBJ1-1, the full variable domain is SAVISQKPSRDICQRGTSLTIQCQVDSQVTMMFWYRQQPGQSLTLIATANQGSEATYESGFVIDKFPISRPNLTFSTLTVSNMSPEDSSIYLCSAQKGGVSEAFFGQGTRLTVV.

The chain joins TRBV5-6 to TRBJ2-7, with D perhaps given as TRBD1 or TRBD2 (5 bases each). The CDR3 sequence is 15 residues long. In germline, CDR1 is SGHDT, CDR2 YYEEEE. V lost 4 bases to trimming and J lost 1 base, with 15 bases between them. CDR3 in DNA: TGTGCCAGCAGCCGGAACGGGGCTGTTTCCTACGAGCAGTACTTC. Translated: CASSRNGAVSYEQYF.

This clonotype was detected a few times. V and J are TRBV3-1 and TRBJ2-7; D remains unclear. V lost 4 bases and J 2 bases, leaving 15 bases between the germline ends. CDR3 size: 15 residues. Germline V lookup: CDR1 LGHDT, CDR2 YNNKEL (reference sequence). CDR3 nucleotides: TGTGCCAGCAGCCGCCCGCCGGGCCCAACCTACGAGCAGTACTTC. Amino acid sequence: CASSRPPGPTYEQYF.

The J gene is TRBJ1-1, the V gene TRBV4-1; 8 bases agree with TRBD1. Germline CDR1 MGHRA, CDR2 YSYEKL. The J segment lost 8 bases and the V segment lost 2 bases, leaving 7 bases of the junction unmatched. The CDR3 spans 14 residues. CDR3 region: CASSQPGQGGEAFF. Here the CDR3 DNA reads TGCGCCAGCAGCCAACCTGGACAGGGTGGGGAAGCTTTCTTT.

J is TRBJ2-1 and V is TRBV7-2; 11 bases map to TRBD2. The V gene end was trimmed by 5 bases and the J gene end by 7 bases; junction bases not matched to a gene: 7. This CDR3 has 15 amino acids. Germline CDR1 and CDR2: SGHTA and FQGNSA. The CDR3: CASSIVAGGENEQFF. The CDR3 nucleotides are TGTGCCAGCAGCATCGTAGCGGGGGGGGAGAATGAGCAGTTCTTC.

Notes on this clonotype: A far larger clone is a single base away, which makes a read error likely. The chain couples TRBV27 to TRBJ2-3; D is unclear. Germline V gene lookup returns CDR1 MNHEY and CDR2 SMNVEV (reference sequence). The length of the CDR3 is 13 residues. Trimming pared 3 bases from V and 2 bases from J, leaving 6 bases between. The CDR3 coding sequence is TGTGCCAGCAGTTTCCAGGTCACAGATACGCAGTATTTT. Residues: CASSFQVTDTQYF.